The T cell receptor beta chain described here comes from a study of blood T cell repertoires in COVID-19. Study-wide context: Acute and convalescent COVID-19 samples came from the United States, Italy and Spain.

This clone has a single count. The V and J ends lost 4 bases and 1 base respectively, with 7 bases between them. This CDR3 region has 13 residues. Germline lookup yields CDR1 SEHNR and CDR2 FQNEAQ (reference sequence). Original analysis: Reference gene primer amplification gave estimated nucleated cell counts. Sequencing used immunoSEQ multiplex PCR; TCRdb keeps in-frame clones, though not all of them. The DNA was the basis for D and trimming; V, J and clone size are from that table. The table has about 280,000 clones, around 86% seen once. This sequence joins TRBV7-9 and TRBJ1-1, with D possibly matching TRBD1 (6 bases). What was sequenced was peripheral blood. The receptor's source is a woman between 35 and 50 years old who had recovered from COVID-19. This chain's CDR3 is CASSSQGNTEAFF. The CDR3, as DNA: TGTGCCAGCAGCTCACAGGGGAACACTGAAGCTTTCTTT.